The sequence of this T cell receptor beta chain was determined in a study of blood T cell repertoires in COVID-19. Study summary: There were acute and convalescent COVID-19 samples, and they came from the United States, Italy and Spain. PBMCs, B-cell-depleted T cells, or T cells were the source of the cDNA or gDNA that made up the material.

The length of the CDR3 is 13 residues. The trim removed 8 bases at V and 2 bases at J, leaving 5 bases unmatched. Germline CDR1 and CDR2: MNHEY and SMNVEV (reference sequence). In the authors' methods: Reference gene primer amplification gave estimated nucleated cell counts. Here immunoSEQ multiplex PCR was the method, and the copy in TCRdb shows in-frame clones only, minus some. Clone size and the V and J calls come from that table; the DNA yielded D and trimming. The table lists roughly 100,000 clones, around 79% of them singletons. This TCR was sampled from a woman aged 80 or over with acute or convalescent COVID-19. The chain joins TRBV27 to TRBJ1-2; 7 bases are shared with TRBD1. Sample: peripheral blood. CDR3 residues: CASQPTGNYGYTF. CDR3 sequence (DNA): TGTGCCAGCCAACCGACAGGGAACTATGGCTACACCTTC.